The sample holds one count of the clone carrying this TCR beta chain. The data stem from a study of blood T cell repertoires in COVID-19. Study at large: Collection of acute and convalescent COVID-19 samples took place in the United States, Italy and Spain.

V lost 4 bases to trimming and J lost 0 bases, with 10 bases between them. The CDR3 spans 15 residues. From germline, CDR1 is LNHDA and CDR2 SQIVND (reference sequence). Here immunoSEQ multiplex PCR was the method, and the copy in TCRdb shows in-frame clones only, minus some. Seen here are around 250,000 clones, under 90% observed once, and the top ten hold around 16%. Sequenced input: PBMCs or T cells enriched from blood (not recorded which). The source is a man younger than 35 who had recovered from COVID-19. This rearrangement joins TRBV19 to TRBJ1-3, with D unclear. The CDR3 region is CASSRLADSGNTIYF. The CDR3 DNA reads TGTGCCAGTAGTAGGCTGGCCGACTCTGGAAACACCATATATTTT.